The clone carrying this TCR beta chain was seen more than once but under ten times. Its antigen remains unknown. Construction of the TCRbeta library involved unique molecular identifiers. TCRdb ran MiXCR on the PCR reads and lists one entry per CDR3 protein. The data show hundreds of thousands of distinct CDR3 sequences, 7% to 9% seen once. These data belong to a study of T-cell reconstitution after alpha-beta-depleted transplantation in children. Study-wide results and caveats: The study reportedly traced alpha-beta T cells about two months after transplant to several hundred expanded graft clones. At one year after transplant, newly produced T cells mostly accounted for T-cell counts and diversity.

Material: PBMCs, mostly from graft donor cells, obtained 360 days after TCRalphabeta/CD19-depleted stem cell transplant. This TCR was sampled from a male patient aged 2-9 years who had a stem cell transplant for acute myeloid leukemia, so the T cells may come from the graft donor.

The CDR3 reads CASSTWGLWMNYGYTF. The CDR3 bases are TGTGCCAGCAGCACCTGGGGGCTTTGGATGAACTATGGCTACACCTTC. The J gene is TRBJ1-2, the V gene TRBV12-3 or TRBV12-4; D is possibly TRBD1 (6 bases). V was shortened by 6 bases and J by 2 bases, with 19 bases between the two germline ends. The CDR3 runs 16 residues.